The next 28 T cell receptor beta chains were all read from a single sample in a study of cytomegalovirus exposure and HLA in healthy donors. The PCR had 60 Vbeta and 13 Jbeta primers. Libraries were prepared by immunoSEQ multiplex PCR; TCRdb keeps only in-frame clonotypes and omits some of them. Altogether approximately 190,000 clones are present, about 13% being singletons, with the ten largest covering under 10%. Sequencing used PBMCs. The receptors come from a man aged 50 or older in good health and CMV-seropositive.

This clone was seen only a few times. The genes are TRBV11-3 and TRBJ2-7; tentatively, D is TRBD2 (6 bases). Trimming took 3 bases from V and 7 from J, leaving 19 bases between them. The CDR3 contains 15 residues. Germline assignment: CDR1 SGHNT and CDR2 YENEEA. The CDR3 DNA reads TGTGCCAGCAGCTTGCGCGGGGCGGCTAGGAGGGAGCAGTACTTC. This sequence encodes CASSLRGAARREQYF.

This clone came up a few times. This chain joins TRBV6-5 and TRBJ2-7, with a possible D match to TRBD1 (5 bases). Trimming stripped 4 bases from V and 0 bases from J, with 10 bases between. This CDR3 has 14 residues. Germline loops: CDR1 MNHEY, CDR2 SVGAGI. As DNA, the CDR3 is TGTGCCAGCAGTTCCCGACAGTACTCCTACGAGCAGTACGTC. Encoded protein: CASSSRQYSYEQYV.

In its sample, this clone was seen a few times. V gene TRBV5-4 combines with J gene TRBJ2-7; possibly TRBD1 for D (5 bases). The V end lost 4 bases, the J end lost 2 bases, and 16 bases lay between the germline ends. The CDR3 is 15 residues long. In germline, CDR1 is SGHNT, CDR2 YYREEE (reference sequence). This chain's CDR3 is CASSGPATGPYEQYF. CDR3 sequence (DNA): TGTGCCAGCAGCGGCCCGGCCACAGGCCCCTACGAGCAGTACTTC.

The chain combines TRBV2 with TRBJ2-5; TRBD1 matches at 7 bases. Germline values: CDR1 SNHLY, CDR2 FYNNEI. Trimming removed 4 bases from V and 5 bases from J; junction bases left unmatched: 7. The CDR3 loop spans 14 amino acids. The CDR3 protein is CASSVTGVKETQYF. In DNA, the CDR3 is TGTGCCAGCAGTGTAACAGGGGTTAAGGAGACCCAGTACTTC.

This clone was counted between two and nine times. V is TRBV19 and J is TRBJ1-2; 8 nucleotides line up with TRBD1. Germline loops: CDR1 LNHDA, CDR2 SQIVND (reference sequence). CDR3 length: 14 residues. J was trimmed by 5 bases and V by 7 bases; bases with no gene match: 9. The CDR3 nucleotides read TGTGCCAGTACCCTGGACAGGGAAATGTATGGCTACACCTTC. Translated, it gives CASTLDREMYGYTF.

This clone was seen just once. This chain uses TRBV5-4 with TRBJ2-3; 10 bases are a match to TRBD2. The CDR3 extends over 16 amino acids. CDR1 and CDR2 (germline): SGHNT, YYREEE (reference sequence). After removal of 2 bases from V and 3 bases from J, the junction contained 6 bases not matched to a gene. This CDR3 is CASSLRSGGGTDTQYF. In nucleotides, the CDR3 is TGTGCCAGCAGCTTACGGAGCGGGGGGGGAACAGATACGCAGTATTTT.

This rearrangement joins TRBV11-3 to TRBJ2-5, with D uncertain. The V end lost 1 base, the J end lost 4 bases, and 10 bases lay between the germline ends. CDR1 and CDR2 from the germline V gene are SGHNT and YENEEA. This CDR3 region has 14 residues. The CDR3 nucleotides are TGTGCCAGCAGCTTAGGCGCAGCGCCAGAGACCCAGTACTTC. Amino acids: CASSLGAAPETQYF.

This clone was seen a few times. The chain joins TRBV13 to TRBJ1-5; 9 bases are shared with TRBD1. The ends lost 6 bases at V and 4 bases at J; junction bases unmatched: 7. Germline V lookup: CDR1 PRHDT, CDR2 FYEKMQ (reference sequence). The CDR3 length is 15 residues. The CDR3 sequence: CASSSGTGFNQPQHF. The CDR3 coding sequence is TGTGCCAGCAGTTCCGGGACAGGGTTTAATCAGCCCCAGCATTTT.

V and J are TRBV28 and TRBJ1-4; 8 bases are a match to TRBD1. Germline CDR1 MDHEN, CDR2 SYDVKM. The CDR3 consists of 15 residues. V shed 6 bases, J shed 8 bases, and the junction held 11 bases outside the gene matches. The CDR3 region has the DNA TGTGCCAGCAGCGTCGGAGGGACAGGTGGGGAAAAACTGTTTTTT. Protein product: CASSVGGTGGEKLFF.

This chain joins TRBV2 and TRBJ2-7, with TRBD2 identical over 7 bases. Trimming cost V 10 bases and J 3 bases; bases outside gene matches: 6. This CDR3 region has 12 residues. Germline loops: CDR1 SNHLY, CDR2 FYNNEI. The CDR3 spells CATGRGIYEQYV. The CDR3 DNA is TGTGCCACAGGGAGGGGCATCTACGAGCAGTACGTC.

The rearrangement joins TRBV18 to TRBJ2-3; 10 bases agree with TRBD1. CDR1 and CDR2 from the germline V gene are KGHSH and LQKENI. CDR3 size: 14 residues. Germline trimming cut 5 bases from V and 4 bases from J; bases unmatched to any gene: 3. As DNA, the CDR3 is TGTGCCAGCTCAGGGGACAGGGGCGCAGATACGCAGTATTTT. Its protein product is CASSGDRGADTQYF.

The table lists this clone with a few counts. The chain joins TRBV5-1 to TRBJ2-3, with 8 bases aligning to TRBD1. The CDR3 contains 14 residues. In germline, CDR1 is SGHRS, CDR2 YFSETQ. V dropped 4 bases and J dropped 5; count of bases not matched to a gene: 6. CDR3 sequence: CASSRGQAGDTQYF. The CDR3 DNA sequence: TGCGCCAGCAGCCGGGGACAGGCGGGAGATACGCAGTATTTT.

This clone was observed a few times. CDR3: CASSPGVPPEQFF. CDR3 nucleotide sequence: TGTGCCAGCAGTCCAGGGGTCCCCCCGGAGCAGTTCTTC. The V call is TRBV2, the J call TRBJ2-1; possibly TRBD1 for D (6 bases). The CDR3 is 13 residues long. Trimming took off 5 bases at V and 10 bases at J, with 15 bases between the two ends. From germline, CDR1 is SNHLY and CDR2 FYNNEI.

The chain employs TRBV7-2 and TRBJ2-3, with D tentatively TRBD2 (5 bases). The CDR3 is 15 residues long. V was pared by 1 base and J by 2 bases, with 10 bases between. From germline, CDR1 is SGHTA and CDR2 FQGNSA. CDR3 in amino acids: CASSLVAGHTDTQYF. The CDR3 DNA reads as TGTGCCAGCAGCTTAGTGGCGGGCCACACAGATACGCAGTATTTT.

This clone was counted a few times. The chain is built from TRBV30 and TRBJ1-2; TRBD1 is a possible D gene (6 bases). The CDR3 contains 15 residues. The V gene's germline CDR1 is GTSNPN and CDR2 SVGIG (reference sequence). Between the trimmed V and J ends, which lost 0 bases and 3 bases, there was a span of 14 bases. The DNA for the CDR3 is TGTGCCTGGAGTGTAGCGGGGGCGTCCTACTATGGCTACACCTTC. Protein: CAWSVAGASYYGYTF.

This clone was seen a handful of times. Here the CDR3 reads CASSLGSNEQFF. CDR3 nucleotides: TGTGCCAGCAGTTTAGGGAGTAATGAGCAGTTCTTC. J is TRBJ2-1 and V is TRBV6-5; possible D gene TRBD2, 5 bases. The ends were cut back, 4 bases at V and 7 bases at J, with 8 bases in the middle. The CDR3 extends over 12 amino acids. Germline values: CDR1 MNHEY, CDR2 SVGAGI.

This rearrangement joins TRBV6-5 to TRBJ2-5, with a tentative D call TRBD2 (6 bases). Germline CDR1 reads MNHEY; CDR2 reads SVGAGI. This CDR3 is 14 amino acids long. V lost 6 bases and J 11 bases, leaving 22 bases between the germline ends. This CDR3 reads CASSPGPGVGEQYF. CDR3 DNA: TGTGCCAGCAGCCCCGGTCCGGGGGTCGGGGAGCAGTACTTC.

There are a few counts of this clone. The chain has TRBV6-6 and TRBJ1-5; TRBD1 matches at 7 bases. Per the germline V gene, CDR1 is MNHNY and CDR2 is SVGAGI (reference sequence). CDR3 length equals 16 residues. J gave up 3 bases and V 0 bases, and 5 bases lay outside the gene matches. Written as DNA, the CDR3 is TGTGCCAGCAGTTACTCCACAGGGGCGACCAATCAGCCCCAGCATTTT. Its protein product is CASSYSTGATNQPQHF.

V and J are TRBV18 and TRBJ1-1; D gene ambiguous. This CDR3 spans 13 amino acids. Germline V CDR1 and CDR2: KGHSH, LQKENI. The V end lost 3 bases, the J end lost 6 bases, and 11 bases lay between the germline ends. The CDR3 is CASSPVPGAEAFF. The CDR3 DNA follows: TGTGCCAGCTCACCCGTTCCGGGAGCTGAAGCTTTCTTT.

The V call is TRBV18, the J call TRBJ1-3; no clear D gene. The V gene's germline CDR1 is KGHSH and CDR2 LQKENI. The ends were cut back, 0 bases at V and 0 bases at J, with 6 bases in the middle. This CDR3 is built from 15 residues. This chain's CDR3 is CASSPPPNSGNTIYF. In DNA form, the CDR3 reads TGTGCCAGCTCACCACCTCCCAACTCTGGAAACACCATATATTTT.

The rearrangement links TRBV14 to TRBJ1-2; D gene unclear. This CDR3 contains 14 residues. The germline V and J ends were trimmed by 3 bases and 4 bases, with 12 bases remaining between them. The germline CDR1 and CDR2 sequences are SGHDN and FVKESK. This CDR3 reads CASSQAAGGYGYTF. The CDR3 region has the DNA TGTGCCAGCAGCCAGGCCGCAGGAGGCTATGGCTACACCTTC.

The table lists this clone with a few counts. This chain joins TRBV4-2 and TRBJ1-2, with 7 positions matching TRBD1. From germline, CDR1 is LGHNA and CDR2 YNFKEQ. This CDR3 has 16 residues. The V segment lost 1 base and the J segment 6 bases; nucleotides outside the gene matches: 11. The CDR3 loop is CASSQGNRGPLDGYTF. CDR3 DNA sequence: TGTGCCAGCAGCCAAGGGAACAGGGGCCCCCTAGATGGCTACACCTTC.

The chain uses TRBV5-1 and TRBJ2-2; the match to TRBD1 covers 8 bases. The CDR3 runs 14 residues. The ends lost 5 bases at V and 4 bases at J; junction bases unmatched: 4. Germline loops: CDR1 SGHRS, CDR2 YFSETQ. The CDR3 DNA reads TGCGCCAGCAGGGGACAGGCCATCACCGGGGAGCTGTTTTTT. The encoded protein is CASRGQAITGELFF.

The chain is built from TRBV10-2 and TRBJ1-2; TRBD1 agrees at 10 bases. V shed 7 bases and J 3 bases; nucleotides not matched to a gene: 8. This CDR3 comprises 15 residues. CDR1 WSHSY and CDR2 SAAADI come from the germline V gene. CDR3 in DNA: TGCGCCAGCATTAATACCGGGACAGGGGACTATGGCTACACCTTC. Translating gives CASINTGTGDYGYTF.

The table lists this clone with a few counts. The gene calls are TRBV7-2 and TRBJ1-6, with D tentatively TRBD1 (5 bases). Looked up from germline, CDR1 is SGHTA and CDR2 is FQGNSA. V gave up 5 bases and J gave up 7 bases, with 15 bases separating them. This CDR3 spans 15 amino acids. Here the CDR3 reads CASSPGGMGNSPLHF. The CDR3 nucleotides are TGTGCCAGCAGCCCGGGGGGGATGGGGAATTCACCCCTCCACTTT.

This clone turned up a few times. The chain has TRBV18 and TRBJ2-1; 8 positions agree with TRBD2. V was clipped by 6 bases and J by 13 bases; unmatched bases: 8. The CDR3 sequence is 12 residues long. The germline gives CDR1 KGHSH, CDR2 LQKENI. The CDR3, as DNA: TGTGCCAGCTCCCCCGGGAGGGGAGTACAGTTCTTC. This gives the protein CASSPGRGVQFF. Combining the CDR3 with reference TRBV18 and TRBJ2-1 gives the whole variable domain NAGVMQNPRHLVRRRGQEARLRCSPMKGHSHVYWYRQLPEEGLKFMVYLQKENIIDESGMPKERFSAEFPKEGPSILRIQQVVRGDSAAYFCASSPGRGVQFFGPGTRLTVL.

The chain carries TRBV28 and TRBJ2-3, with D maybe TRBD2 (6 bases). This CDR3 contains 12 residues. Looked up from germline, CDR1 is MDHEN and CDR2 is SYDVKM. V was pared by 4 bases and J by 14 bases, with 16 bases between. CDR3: CASSWRVGAAYF. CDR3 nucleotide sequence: TGTGCCAGCAGTTGGAGGGTGGGCGCAGCGTATTTT. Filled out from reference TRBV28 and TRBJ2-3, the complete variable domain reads DVKVTQSSRYLVKRTGEKVFLECVQDMDHENMFWYRQDPGLGLRLIYFSYDVKMKEKGDIPEGYSVSREKKERFSLILESASTNQTSMYLCASSWRVGAAYFGPGTRLTVL.

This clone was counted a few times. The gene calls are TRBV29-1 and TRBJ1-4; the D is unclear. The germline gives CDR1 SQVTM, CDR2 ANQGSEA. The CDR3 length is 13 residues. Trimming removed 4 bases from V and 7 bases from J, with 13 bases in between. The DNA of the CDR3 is TGCAGCGTTGGTCGACGGGAGAGTGAAAAACTGTTTTTT. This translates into CSVGRRESEKLFF.